The clone carrying this T cell receptor (beta chain) was observed at least ten times. These data are taken from a study of spatial heterogeneity in lung cancer. Overall study context: The mean occurrence of each unique TCR and UMI combination in raw reads exceeded nine.

The V and J ends lost 5 bases and 6 bases respectively, with 14 bases between them. Germline V gene lookup returns CDR1 DFQATT and CDR2 SNEGSKA (reference sequence). This CDR3 contains 13 residues. TCRdb reprocessed the 5' RACE reads via MiXCR and lists one record per CDR3 protein. The sample comprises 45,000 to 55,000 distinct CDR3 sequences, around 11% of which are singletons, and approximately 30% rests with the top ten. Time point specified: blood at routine non-recurrence follow-up after resection. The receptor's source is a male donor with early-stage non-small cell lung cancer. The specimen was PBMCs, collected at follow-up. The V call is TRBV20-1, the J call TRBJ1-5; no definite D call. This CDR3 is CSAEGRGSQPQHF. The CDR3 coding sequence is TGCAGTGCTGAGGGTCGGGGTAGTCAGCCCCAGCATTTT.